These 11 T cell receptor beta chains share one sample of origin, sequenced in a study of Graves' ophthalmopathy and Graves' hyperthyroidism. Researchers took RNA transcripts and amplified TCR beta CDR3 regions from them. Second-round multiplex PCR came after first-round RT-PCR with HTBI primers. Using its own MiXCR run on the multiplex PCR reads, TCRdb lists one record per CDR3 protein. The sample comprises about half a million distinct CDR3 sequences, roughly an eighth of which are singletons, and 8% to 10% rests with the top ten. Sequencing was performed on blood. Source of these receptors: a woman younger than 45 with Graves' ophthalmopathy.

This clonotype was detected many times. The chain has TRBV14 and TRBJ2-5; 9 nucleotides align to TRBD1. CDR3 length equals 16 residues. Germline loops: CDR1 SGHDN, CDR2 FVKESK. The V gene end was trimmed by 5 bases and the J gene end by 7 bases; junction bases not matched to a gene: 14. Here the CDR3 reads CASSNRGQGLGGTQYF. The DNA for the CDR3 is TGTGCCAGCAGCAACCGAGGACAGGGGCTCGGTGGGACCCAGTACTTC.

This clonotype was observed many times. The chain carries TRBV27 and TRBJ2-7; possible D gene TRBD2, 6 bases. In germline, CDR1 is MNHEY, CDR2 SMNVEV (reference sequence). The CDR3 has 13 residues. CDR3 loop: CLSRDSRSYEQYF. CDR3 nucleotide sequence: TGTCTCTCCCGGGACTCACGGAGCTACGAGCAGTACTTC.

The V call is TRBV27, the J call TRBJ1-6; the match to TRBD1 covers 7 bases. The CDR3 totals 15 residues. The junction had 11 bases not matched to a gene; V was cut back by 6 bases and J by 9 bases. CDR1 is MNHEY, CDR2 SMNVEV, per germline (reference sequence). The CDR3 region is CASSRGTAASSPLHF. CDR3 DNA: TGTGCCAGCAGCCGAGGGACAGCCGCCAGTTCACCCCTCCACTTT.

This clonotype showed up many times. The chain carries TRBV2 and TRBJ1-6; 8 nucleotides line up with TRBD1. Germline V CDR1 and CDR2: SNHLY, FYNNEI. The CDR3 loop spans 16 amino acids. V was clipped by 5 bases and J by 2 bases; unmatched bases: 5. As DNA, the CDR3 is TGTGCCAGCAGTCCGGACAGGGTTACCTATAATTCACCCCTCCACTTT. Its protein is CASSPDRVTYNSPLHF.

This clonotype was observed at least ten times. This chain joins TRBV5-1 and TRBJ1-2; 11 nucleotides line up with TRBD1. The V segment lost 3 bases and the J segment 4 bases; nucleotides outside the gene matches: 8. The CDR3 runs 16 residues. Germline CDR1 SGHRS, CDR2 YFSETQ. The DNA of the CDR3 is TGCGCCAGCAGCTCCGGGACAGGGGGTCGGCTCTATGGCTACACCTTC. Encoded protein: CASSSGTGGRLYGYTF. The whole variable domain, filled in from reference TRBV5-1 and TRBJ1-2, reads KAGVTQTPRYLIKTRGQQVTLSCSPISGHRSVSWYQQTPGQGLQFLFEYFSETQRNKGNFPGRFSGRQFSNSRSEMNVSTLELGDSALYLCASSSGTGGRLYGYTFGSGTRLTVV.

This clonotype was counted ten times or more. This chain links TRBV11-3 with TRBJ1-5; D call uncertain. CDR1 and CDR2 from the germline V gene are SGHNT and YENEEA. The V and J ends lost 0 bases and 6 bases respectively, with 6 bases between them. The CDR3 covers 13 residues. CDR3 loop: CASSLELGQPQHF. CDR3 coding DNA: TGTGCCAGCAGCTTAGAATTGGGTCAGCCCCAGCATTTT.

This clonotype was found many times. The V call is TRBV6-5, the J call TRBJ2-5, with no clear D. The CDR3 length is 14 residues. Trimming shortened V by 11 bases and J by 0 bases, and 16 bases separated the two germline ends. Looked up from germline, CDR1 is MNHEY and CDR2 is SVGAGI. CDR3 residues: CASPRGWYQETQYF. The CDR3 region has the DNA TGTGCCTCTCCGCGCGGCTGGTACCAAGAGACCCAGTACTTC.

This clonotype came up many times. The chain uses TRBV25-1 and TRBJ2-7, with D perhaps matching TRBD1 or TRBD2 (5 bases each). Germline CDR1 is MGHDK and CDR2 is SYGVNS. Trimming left V 6 bases short and J 3 bases short, with 12 bases between. This CDR3 spans 13 amino acids. The CDR3 region has the DNA TGTGCCAGCAGCTACGGGGCAAACTACGAGCAGTACTTC. It translates to CASSYGANYEQYF.

The chain uses TRBV14 and TRBJ1-1; no definite D call. Germline V gene lookup returns CDR1 SGHDN and CDR2 FVKESK. The CDR3 is 13 residues long. V lost 3 bases, J lost 4 bases, and 9 bases lay in between. DNA for the CDR3: TGTGCCAGCAGCCAGGTGGGGATCACTGAAGCTTTCTTT. Translation gives CASSQVGITEAFF.

This clonotype was detected ten times or more. V is TRBV27 and J is TRBJ1-6; D is possibly TRBD1 (5 bases). V gave up 3 bases and J gave up 7 bases, with 7 bases separating them. This CDR3 is 13 amino acids long. Germline V CDR1 and CDR2: MNHEY, SMNVEV (reference sequence). CDR3 in DNA: TGTGCCAGCAGTTTTCGGACAAATTCACCCCTCCACTTT. Translating gives CASSFRTNSPLHF.

This clonotype has more than one count but fewer than ten. The chain carries TRBV7-9 and TRBJ2-7, with D maybe TRBD2 (6 bases). The CDR3 runs 14 residues. Germline CDR1 reads SEHNR; CDR2 reads FQNEAQ (reference sequence). The V end lost 1 base, the J end lost 1 base, and 8 bases lay between the germline ends. The DNA of the CDR3 is TGTGCCAGCAGCTTAGTAGCGGAATCCTACGAGCAGTACTTC. Residues: CASSLVAESYEQYF.